This T cell receptor (beta chain) was profiled in a study of cytomegalovirus exposure and HLA in healthy donors. Whole-study findings and limits: In vitro data verified three CMV-associated chains as specific for CMV antigens. Subsequent analysis revealed that first-cohort TCR clusters tended to co-occur in the approximately 120 validation repertoires.

Note on this clone: Its specificity is not known.

Only in-frame clones appear in the TCRdb table, and some are missing; sequencing was by immunoSEQ multiplex PCR. The table includes under 200,000 clones, 91% detected once. The germline V gene has CDR1 MGHRA and CDR2 YSYEKL. V gave up 6 bases and J gave up 4 bases; unmatched junction bases: 7. There are 15 residues in the CDR3. Material for sequencing was PBMCs. The receptor was derived from a woman younger than 30 in good health and CMV-seropositive. The gene calls are TRBV4-1 and TRBJ2-1; 9 nucleotides match TRBD2. The CDR3 region is CASRPAGGGYNEQFF. DNA for the CDR3: TGCGCCAGCAGACCAGCGGGAGGTGGGTACAATGAGCAGTTCTTC.